These 13 T cell receptor beta chains were all obtained from the same sample, sequenced in a study of glioma-infiltrating T cells after dendritic cell vaccination. Assay: immunoSEQ multiplex PCR; the TCRdb copy retains only in-frame clones and omits some. This sample has 70,000 to 90,000 clones, with roughly 87% found just once. This sample's time point: after dendritic cell vaccination, including at tumor progression/relapse. Here the sequenced sample was blood, taken after dendritic cell vaccination. Receptors originate from a human donor with glioblastoma.

V is TRBV6-5 and J is TRBJ2-7, with 10 bases lining up with TRBD2. The CDR3 runs to 15 residues. J gave up 5 bases and V 6 bases, and 10 bases lay outside the gene matches. Germline lookup yields CDR1 MNHEY and CDR2 SVGAGI. DNA for the CDR3: TGTGCCAGCAGCCGAGCGGGGGGGCCTGTAAACGAGCAGTACTTC. This encodes CASSRAGGPVNEQYF.

The chain combines TRBV2 with TRBJ2-5, with a possible D match to TRBD1 (6 bases). The J call may be wrong; the DNA end is better matched by TRBJ2-7. The CDR3 has 15 amino acids. Germline-derived CDR1 and CDR2 are SNHLY and FYNNEI. In DNA, the CDR3 is TGTGCCAGCAGTGACGTGACAGGCGCTACCTACGAGCAGTACTTC. Protein sequence: CASSDVTGATYEQYF.

There are a few counts of this clone. This chain joins TRBV2 and TRBJ2-2, with D unresolved. V shed 6 bases and J shed 4 bases, with 6 bases lying between them. CDR1 and CDR2 (germline): SNHLY, FYNNEI. The CDR3 spans 12 residues. This CDR3 is CASRIGTGELFF. In DNA, the CDR3 is TGTGCCAGCAGAATCGGCACCGGGGAGCTGTTTTTT. Using reference TRBV2 and TRBJ2-2 for the parts outside the CDR3, the full variable domain is EPEVTQTPSHQVTQMGQEVILRCVPISNHLYFYWYRQILGQKVEFLVSFYNNEISEKSEIFDDQFSVERPDGSNFTLKIRSTKLEDSAMYFCASRIGTGELFFGEGSRLTVL.

V gene TRBV14 combines with J gene TRBJ2-5; D is undetermined. Germline CDR1 SGHDN, CDR2 FVKESK. This CDR3 spans 13 amino acids. The ends were cut back, 0 bases at V and 1 base at J, with 3 bases in the middle. CDR3 bases: TGTGCCAGCAGCCAAGAACTCCAAGAGACCCAGTACTTC. Its protein product is CASSQELQETQYF.

This rearrangement joins TRBV7-9 to TRBJ1-1; no definite D call. V was pared by 5 bases and J by 3 bases, with 13 bases between. The CDR3 loop spans 14 amino acids. Germline V lookup: CDR1 SEHNR, CDR2 FQNEAQ (reference sequence). The CDR3 reads CASSPPVSDTEAFF. The CDR3 coding sequence is TGTGCCAGCAGCCCCCCGGTAAGTGACACTGAAGCTTTCTTT.

This chain uses TRBV6-6 with TRBJ2-5; TRBD1 is a possible D gene (6 bases). The ends were cut back, 6 bases at V and 0 bases at J, with 11 bases in the middle. The CDR3 has 14 residues. Germline CDR1 is MNHNY and CDR2 is SVGAGI (reference sequence). The CDR3 nucleotides are TGTGCCAGCAGCTACCGACAGGACCAAGAGACCCAGTACTTC. This codes for CASSYRQDQETQYF.

The rearrangement links TRBV15 to TRBJ2-5; TRBD2 matches 10 bases. Losses at the gene ends were 1 base for V and 4 bases for J; bases not matched to a gene: 9. CDR1 is LNHNV and CDR2 is YYDKDF in the germline V gene (reference sequence). The CDR3 runs to 17 residues. The chain's CDR3 is CATSRGQRGGRPETQYF. DNA for the CDR3: TGTGCCACCAGCAGAGGACAGCGGGGGGGCCGACCAGAGACCCAGTACTTC.

J is TRBJ1-1 and V is TRBV5-1; the D gene is possibly TRBD1 (5 bases). V lost 6 bases to trimming and J lost 0 bases, with 12 bases between them. CDR1 SGHRS and CDR2 YFSETQ come from the germline V gene. This CDR3 has 14 residues. In DNA, the CDR3 is TGCGCCAGCAACCGACAGAAAATGAACACTGAAGCTTTCTTT. Protein sequence: CASNRQKMNTEAFF.

This clone was counted between two and nine times. In the same sample, other DNA sequences code for this CDR3. This rearrangement joins TRBV6-5 to TRBJ1-4, with D possibly TRBD1 on 5 matching bases. V dropped 5 bases and J dropped 7 bases, with 5 bases sitting between them. This CDR3 has 11 amino acids. From germline, CDR1 is MNHEY and CDR2 SVGAGI. CDR3 DNA sequence: TGTGCCAGCAGTACAGGTGAAAAACTGTTTTTT. Translation gives CASSTGEKLFF.

The chain joins TRBV6-5 to TRBJ1-2, with D possibly TRBD1 on 5 matching bases. CDR1 is MNHEY and CDR2 is SVGAGI in the germline V gene. V lost 9 bases to trimming and J lost 2 bases, with 19 bases between them. CDR3 length: 15 residues. This CDR3 is CASRESREANYGYTF. The CDR3 bases are TGTGCCAGTCGGGAGAGCAGGGAGGCCAACTATGGCTACACCTTC.

This chain connects TRBV13 to TRBJ1-1; 8 nucleotides line up with TRBD1. The J segment lost 6 bases and the V segment lost 5 bases, leaving 5 bases of the junction unmatched. This CDR3 region has 13 residues. CDR1 and CDR2 (germline): PRHDT, FYEKMQ (reference sequence). The CDR3 DNA sequence: TGTGCCAGCAGCCAACAGGACAGGGCTGAAGCTTTCTTT. Amino acids: CASSQQDRAEAFF.

J is TRBJ2-1 and V is TRBV5-6, with 7 bases aligning to TRBD2. Germline CDR1 reads SGHDT; CDR2 reads YYEEEE. This CDR3 is 14 amino acids long. Trimming took 4 bases from V and 7 from J; bases not matched to a gene: 8. CDR3 in amino acids: CASSLSGGRNEQFF. The DNA for the CDR3 is TGTGCCAGCAGCCTTTCGGGGGGTAGGAATGAGCAGTTCTTC.

The CDR3 reads CASSLVVAGVSNNNEQFF. CDR3 coding DNA: TGTGCCAGCAGCCTTGTGGTAGCGGGGGTTTCTAACAACAATGAGCAGTTCTTC. V gene TRBV5-4 combines with J gene TRBJ2-1; 9 bases fit TRBD2. CDR1 and CDR2 (germline): SGHNT, YYREEE (reference sequence). V lost 4 bases, J lost 5 bases, and 16 bases stayed unmatched. This CDR3 region has 18 residues.